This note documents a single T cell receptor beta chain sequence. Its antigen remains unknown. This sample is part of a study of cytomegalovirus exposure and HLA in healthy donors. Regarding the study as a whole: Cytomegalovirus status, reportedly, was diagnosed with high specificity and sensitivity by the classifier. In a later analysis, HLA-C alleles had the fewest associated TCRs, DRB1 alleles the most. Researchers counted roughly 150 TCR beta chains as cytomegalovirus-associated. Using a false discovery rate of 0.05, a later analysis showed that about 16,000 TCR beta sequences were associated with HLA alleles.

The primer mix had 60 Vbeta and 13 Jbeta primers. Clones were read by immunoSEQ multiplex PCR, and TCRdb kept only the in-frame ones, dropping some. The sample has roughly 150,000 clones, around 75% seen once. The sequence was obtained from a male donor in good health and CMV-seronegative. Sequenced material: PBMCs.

CDR3 in amino acids: CASSPRTGSPYEQYF. The CDR3 DNA follows: TGTGCCAGCAGCCCCAGGACAGGATCTCCCTACGAGCAGTACTTC. V is TRBV7-9 and J is TRBJ2-7; 7 positions match TRBD1. The germline V gene encodes CDR1 SEHNR and CDR2 FQNEAQ (reference sequence). This CDR3 spans 15 amino acids. The junction had 9 bases not matched to a gene; V was cut back by 5 bases and J by 2 bases.